This TCR beta chain emerged from a study of PD-1 blockade in classical Hodgkin lymphoma. Overall study: Nivolumab was given intravenously to patients at 3 mg/kg every 2 weeks.

Note on this clone: Its target is unknown.

Study outcomes and limitations: At C4D1, TCR diversity had climbed significantly for CD4+ cells, though not for CD8+ cells. Factors driving the repertoire differences, possibly disease activity or prior therapy, remain undefined. Partial responders and progressors had significantly lower baseline TCR diversity.

Sample time point: cycle 4 day 1 (C4D1), after more than 5 weeks of nivolumab. Relapse after autologous stem cell transplantation occurred in every patient, and brentuximab vedotin exposure varied. Method: immunoSEQ multiplex PCR; TCRdb's copy keeps in-frame clones and lacks some. This table has more than 15,000 clones, roughly 80% appearing once. Unmatched junction bases numbered 11, after V lost 1 base and J lost 6 bases. The CDR3 has 18 residues. Germline CDR1 SGHAT, CDR2 FQNNGV. Sequencing used peripheral blood mononuclear cells (PBMCs), obtained before the fourth cycle of nivolumab. J is TRBJ1-5 and V is TRBV11-2; 11 nucleotides align to TRBD1. The clonotype originates from a human donor with classical Hodgkin lymphoma. The CDR3 spells CASSLVGLRDRGFQPQHF. CDR3 sequence (DNA): TGTGCCAGCAGCTTAGTGGGTCTCCGGGACAGGGGGTTTCAGCCCCAGCATTTT.